This TCR beta chain was identified in a study of blood T cell repertoires in COVID-19. Study context: Donors in the United States, Italy and Spain gave samples during acute or convalescent COVID-19. PBMCs, B-cell-depleted T cells, or T cells provided the cDNA or gDNA that made up the material.

CDR3 length: 19 residues. Germline loops: CDR1 MNHEY, CDR2 SMNVEV (reference sequence). The J segment lost 1 base and the V segment lost 4 bases, leaving 9 bases of the junction unmatched. Data came from immunoSEQ multiplex PCR; TCRdb stores just in-frame clones and leaves some out. The data contain 250,000 to 350,000 clones, about 84% of them singletons. The chain uses TRBV27 and TRBJ2-4; 14 nucleotides match TRBD2. The TCR sequence derives from a woman aged 50 to 65 with acute or convalescent COVID-19. Sequencing input: peripheral blood. CDR3 region: CASSSGTSGRLAAKNIQYF. The CDR3 nucleotides read TGTGCCAGCAGTTCAGGGACTAGCGGGAGACTGGCGGCCAAAAACATTCAGTACTTC.